Listed below are T cell receptor beta chains from one sample, sequenced in a study of blood T cells in healthy people across ages. One entry per CDR3 protein, called by TCRdb with MiXCR from the 5' RACE reads. The sample lists approximately 320,000 distinct CDR3 sequences, 27% occurring once. The sample taken for sequencing was blood. The receptors originated from a woman aged 65 to 85 in good health. The CDR3 runs from the conserved cysteine through the conserved F or W. The D gene is left open where the match is weak. Not all rows give a size; the values are once, few, many and, for expanded clones, a class.

CDR3 protein	CDR3 DNA	clone size	V gene	D gene	J gene
CASRLLLASHGYTF	TGTGCCAGCAGGCTCCTTCTAGCTTCTCATGGCTACACCTTC	.	TRBV6-2/TRBV6-3	.	TRBJ1-2
CASSNPNSGELFF	TGTGCCAGCAGCAACCCTAATTCTGGGGAGCTGTTTTTT	.	TRBV7-6	.	TRBJ2-2
CASSLERAETQYF	TGTGCCAGCAGTTTAGAGAGGGCTGAGACCCAGTACTTC	.	TRBV28	.	TRBJ2-5
CSVDWGAKDTQYF	TGCAGCGTTGATTGGGGGGCGAAGGATACGCAGTATTTT	many	TRBV29-1	.	TRBJ2-3
CASSLTSGNNEQFF	TGTGCCAGCAGCTTGACTAGCGGGAACAATGAGCAGTTCTTC	few	TRBV5-4	TRBD2	TRBJ2-1
CASSHYQGTQGTEAFF	TGTGCCAGCAGTCACTATCAGGGGACTCAAGGTACTGAAGCTTTCTTT	.	TRBV3-1	.	TRBJ1-1
CASSLAIGEGSEAFF	TGCGCCAGCAGCTTGGCCATCGGGGAAGGGTCTGAAGCTTTCTTT	few	TRBV5-1	.	TRBJ1-1
CASSQTGTSGVYEQYF	TGTGCCAGCAGCCAAACCGGGACTAGCGGGGTCTACGAGCAGTACTTC	few	TRBV4-2	TRBD2	TRBJ2-7
CASTSGTRVNTDTQYF	TGTGCCAGTACCAGCGGGACCCGAGTAAACACAGATACGCAGTATTTT	few	TRBV19	TRBD2	TRBJ2-3
CASRLTGSNEQFF	TGTGCCAGCAGGCTGACAGGCAGCAATGAGCAGTTCTTC	.	TRBV6-5	.	TRBJ2-1
CSARDSTQYF	TGCAGTGCTAGGGACTCGACCCAGTACTTC	.	TRBV20-1	.	TRBJ2-5
CASSPSRPRNEQYF	TGTGCCAGCAGTCCGTCGAGGCCCCGAAACGAGCAGTACTTC	few	TRBV28	.	TRBJ2-7
CASSFSAGGSSTDTQYF	TGCGCCAGCAGCTTTAGCGCGGGAGGCTCTAGCACAGATACGCAGTATTTT	once	TRBV5-1	TRBD2	TRBJ2-3
CASSRSRQGNPYERYF	TGCGCCAGCAGTCGATCGAGACAGGGGAACCCCTACGAGCGGTACTTC	.	TRBV5-1	TRBD1	TRBJ2-5
CASLLGNEKTQYF	TGTGCCAGCTTGCTAGGTAACGAGAAGACCCAGTACTTC	.	TRBV28	.	TRBJ2-5
CASSLGTAASTDTQYF	TGTGCCAGCAGCTTAGGGACAGCAGCGTCCACAGATACGCAGTATTTT	.	TRBV7-9	.	TRBJ2-3
CSVSGGSAKNIQYF	TGCAGCGTTTCAGGGGGCTCTGCCAAAAACATTCAGTACTTC	.	TRBV29-1	TRBD1	TRBJ2-4
CATSRDVQEKLFF	TGTGCCACCAGCAGAGATGTTCAAGAAAAACTGTTTTTT	few	TRBV15	.	TRBJ1-4
CASSHDREGLYEQYF	TGTGCCAGCAGTCACGACAGGGAAGGTCTCTACGAGCAGTACTTC	few	TRBV28	TRBD1	TRBJ2-7
CSVEEPGTSGRWFTQYF	TGCAGCGTTGAAGAACCCGGGACTAGCGGGAGGTGGTTTACGCAGTATTTT	few	TRBV29-1	TRBD2	TRBJ2-3
CASSFPGRVGAGYTF	TGTGCCAGCAGTTTCCCCGGCAGGGTTGGGGCCGGCTACACCTTC	few	TRBV28	.	TRBJ1-2
CASVRATNEKLFF	TGTGCCAGCGTCCGGGCAACTAATGAAAAACTGTTTTTT	.	TRBV28	.	TRBJ1-4
CSAGRLIQDTQYF	TGCAGTGCTGGGAGATTGATTCAAGATACGCAGTATTTT	.	TRBV20-1	.	TRBJ2-3
CASSRRDWYGNTIYF	TGTGCCAGCAGCCGACGGGATTGGTACGGAAACACCATATATTTT	.	TRBV3-1	.	TRBJ1-3
CASSPPLQGEQFF	TGTGCCAGCAGCCCCCCCCTTCAAGGTGAGCAGTTCTTC	few	TRBV3-1	.	TRBJ2-1
CATSRDQAGARGYTF	TGTGCCACCAGCAGAGATCAGGCGGGGGCACGGGGCTACACCTTC	.	TRBV15	.	TRBJ1-2
CASRAGLEETQYF	TGTGCCAGCAGAGCGGGATTGGAGGAGACCCAGTACTTC	few	TRBV7-2	TRBD2	TRBJ2-5
CASSQAKMGRSGRYYEQFF	TGTGCCAGCAGCCAAGCGAAGATGGGACGTAGCGGGAGGTACTATGAGCAGTTCTTC	many	TRBV14	TRBD2	TRBJ2-1
CASSPGGLVRSEQYF	TGTGCCAGCTCACCGGGCGGGCTGGTTAGGAGCGAGCAGTACTTC	.	TRBV18	.	TRBJ2-7
CASRRGRASGEETQYF	TGTGCCAGCAGAAGAGGTCGGGCTAGCGGAGAAGAGACCCAGTACTTC	few	TRBV28	TRBD2	TRBJ2-5
CASNHQAGGIETQYF	TGTGCCAGCAACCACCAAGCGGGAGGGATTGAGACCCAGTACTTC	few	TRBV11-2	TRBD2	TRBJ2-5
CASSFGRWEQYF	TGTGCCAGCAGTTTTGGCCGGTGGGAGCAGTACTTC	few	TRBV3-1	.	TRBJ2-7
CASSLTPGTSGSDEQFF	TGTGCCAGCAGCCTCACTCCTGGGACTAGCGGGAGTGATGAGCAGTTCTTC	few	TRBV4-2	TRBD2	TRBJ2-1
CSGLRANEAFF	TGCAGTGGGCTCAGGGCGAATGAAGCTTTCTTT	.	TRBV20-1	.	TRBJ1-1
CASSVPGQDEKLFF	TGTGCCAGCAGCGTCCCGGGACAGGATGAAAAACTGTTTTTT	.	TRBV7-2	TRBD1	TRBJ1-4
CASSLDFGYSAGTQYF	TGTGCCAGCAGCTTAGATTTCGGCTACTCGGCGGGGACCCAGTACTTC	many	TRBV7-6	.	TRBJ2-5
CASSFGGGANEQFF	TGTGCCAGCAGCTTCGGCGGGGGGGCGAATGAGCAGTTCTTC	.	TRBV7-8	TRBD2	TRBJ2-1
CSAQAGFGSNQPQHF	TGCAGTGCGCAGGCAGGGTTCGGTAGCAATCAGCCCCAGCATTTT	.	TRBV20-1	.	TRBJ1-5
CSARDAGQAGSPLHF	TGCAGTGCTAGAGATGCGGGACAGGCAGGTTCACCCCTCCACTTT	few	TRBV20-1	TRBD1	TRBJ1-6
CSVQTGRNTEAFF	TGCAGCGTTCAGACAGGGAGGAACACTGAAGCTTTCTTT	few	TRBV29-1	TRBD1	TRBJ1-1
CASSSLIGDLGGYTF	TGTGCCAGCAGCTCTTTAATCGGGGACCTCGGTGGCTACACCTTC	.	TRBV7-9	.	TRBJ1-2
CSVFETRTSYGYTF	TGCAGCGTTTTTGAGACCAGAACCTCCTATGGCTACACCTTC	few	TRBV29-1	.	TRBJ1-2
CSASRASGRGDEETQYF	TGCAGTGCTAGTAGGGCTAGCGGGCGGGGGGACGAAGAGACCCAGTACTTC	few	TRBV20-1	TRBD2	TRBJ2-5
CASSPRRGGPSYEQYF	TGTGCCAGCAGTCCGAGGCGCGGGGGTCCCTCCTACGAGCAGTACTTC	.	TRBV28	TRBD2	TRBJ2-7
CASSIRQISYEQYF	TGTGCCAGCAGCATAAGACAGATCTCCTACGAGCAGTACTTC	.	TRBV7-8	.	TRBJ2-7
CASTPRTRDGNEQFF	TGTGCCAGCACCCCGCGGACTCGGGACGGCAATGAGCAGTTCTTC	.	TRBV12-3/TRBV12-4	.	TRBJ2-1
CSVRINRGTANTGELFF	TGCAGCGTGCGAATCAACAGGGGAACCGCGAACACCGGGGAGCTGTTTTTT	many	TRBV29-1	TRBD1	TRBJ2-2
CASSPGTSDRTQFF	TGTGCCAGCTCACCCGGGACTAGCGACCGGACCCAGTTCTTC	.	TRBV18	TRBD2	TRBJ2-1
CASFSGFSYEQYF	TGTGCCAGCTTCTCGGGGTTCTCCTACGAGCAGTACTTC	.	TRBV18	.	TRBJ2-7
CASSAQGVPYYGYTF	TGTGCCAGCAGTGCCCAGGGGGTTCCTTACTATGGCTACACCTTC	medium-sized	TRBV28	TRBD1	TRBJ1-2
CASSLDGWETQYF	TGTGCCAGCAGCTTAGATGGTTGGGAGACCCAGTACTTC	many	TRBV7-2	.	TRBJ2-5
CASSTRATSGTYEQYF	TGTGCCAGCAGTACTCGGGCGACTAGCGGAACCTACGAGCAGTACTTC	.	TRBV27	TRBD2	TRBJ2-7
CASSSLRGAREKLFF	TGTGCCAGCAGTTCTCTGAGGGGGGCTCGGGAAAAACTGTTTTTT	few	TRBV6-5	.	TRBJ1-4
CASSPLGSGRRDEQFF	TGTGCTAGCAGCCCCCTAGGGAGCGGGAGGCGGGATGAGCAGTTCTTC	.	TRBV7-7	TRBD2	TRBJ2-1